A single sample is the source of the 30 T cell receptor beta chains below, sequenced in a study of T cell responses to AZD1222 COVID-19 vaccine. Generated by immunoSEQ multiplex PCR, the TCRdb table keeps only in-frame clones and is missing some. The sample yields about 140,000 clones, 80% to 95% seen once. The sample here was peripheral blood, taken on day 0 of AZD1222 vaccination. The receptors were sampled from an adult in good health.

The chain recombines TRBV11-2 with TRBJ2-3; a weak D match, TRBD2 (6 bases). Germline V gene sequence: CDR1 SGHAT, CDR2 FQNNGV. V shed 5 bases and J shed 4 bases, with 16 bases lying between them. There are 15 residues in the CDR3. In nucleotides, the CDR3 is TGTGCCAGCAGCCCCCAACTAGCAAGTCCAGATACGCAGTATTTT. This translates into CASSPQLASPDTQYF. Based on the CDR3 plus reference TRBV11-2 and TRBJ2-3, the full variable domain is EAGVAQSPRYKIIEKRQSVAFWCNPISGHATLYWYQQILGQGPKLLIQFQNNGVVDDSQLPKDRFSAERLKGVDSTLKIQPAKLEDSAVYLCASSPQLASPDTQYFGPGTRLTVL.

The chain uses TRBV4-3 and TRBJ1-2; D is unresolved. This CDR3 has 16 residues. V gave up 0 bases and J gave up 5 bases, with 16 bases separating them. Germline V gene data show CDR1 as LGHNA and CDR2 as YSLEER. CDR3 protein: CASSQDLGQRVYGYTF. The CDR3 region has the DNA TGCGCCAGCAGCCAAGACCTCGGGCAGCGCGTGTATGGCTACACCTTC.

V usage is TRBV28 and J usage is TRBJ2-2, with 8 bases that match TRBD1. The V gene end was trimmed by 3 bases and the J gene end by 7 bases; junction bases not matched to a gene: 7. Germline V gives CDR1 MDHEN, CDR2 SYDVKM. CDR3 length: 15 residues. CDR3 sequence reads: CASSFRQGKDGELFF. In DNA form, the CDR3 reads TGTGCCAGCAGTTTCCGACAGGGGAAAGACGGGGAGCTGTTTTTT.

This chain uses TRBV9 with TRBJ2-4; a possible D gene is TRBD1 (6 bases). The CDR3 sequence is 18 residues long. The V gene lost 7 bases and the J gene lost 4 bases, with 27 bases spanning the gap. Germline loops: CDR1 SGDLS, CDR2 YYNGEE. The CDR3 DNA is TGTGCCAGCGACCCCCGGGCAGGGGTGGTTGTTGGAAAAAACATTCAGTACTTC. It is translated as CASDPRAGVVVGKNIQYF.

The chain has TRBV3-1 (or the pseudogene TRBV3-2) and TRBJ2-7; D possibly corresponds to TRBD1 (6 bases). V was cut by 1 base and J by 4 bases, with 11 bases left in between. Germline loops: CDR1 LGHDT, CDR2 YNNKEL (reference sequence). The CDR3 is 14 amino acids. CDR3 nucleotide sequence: TGTGCCAGCAGCCAAGTTTGGCAGGGGTACGAGCAGTACTTC. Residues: CASSQVWQGYEQYF.

The CDR3 is CASSARQDGSGNTIYF. The DNA of the CDR3 is TGTGCCAGCTCAGCTAGACAGGACGGCTCTGGAAACACCATATATTTT. The chain uses TRBV18 and TRBJ1-3; possibly TRBD1 for D (6 bases). Between the trimmed V and J ends, which lost 5 bases and 0 bases, there was a span of 14 bases. The CDR3 sequence is 16 residues long. Germline V lookup: CDR1 KGHSH, CDR2 LQKENI.

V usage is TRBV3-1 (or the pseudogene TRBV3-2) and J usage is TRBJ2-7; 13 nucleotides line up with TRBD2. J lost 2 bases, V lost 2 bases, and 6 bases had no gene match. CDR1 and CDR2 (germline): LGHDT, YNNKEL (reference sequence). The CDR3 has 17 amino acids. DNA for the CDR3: TGTGCCAGCAGCCAATCTCCGGGACTAGCGGGGACCTACGAGCAGTACTTC. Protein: CASSQSPGLAGTYEQYF.

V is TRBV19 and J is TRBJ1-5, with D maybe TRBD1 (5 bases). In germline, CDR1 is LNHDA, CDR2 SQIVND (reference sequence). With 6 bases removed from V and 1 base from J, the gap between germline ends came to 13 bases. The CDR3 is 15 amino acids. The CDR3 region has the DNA TGTGCCAGTAGGCGGCCGGGGACGAGCAATCAGCCCCAGCATTTT. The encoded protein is CASRRPGTSNQPQHF.

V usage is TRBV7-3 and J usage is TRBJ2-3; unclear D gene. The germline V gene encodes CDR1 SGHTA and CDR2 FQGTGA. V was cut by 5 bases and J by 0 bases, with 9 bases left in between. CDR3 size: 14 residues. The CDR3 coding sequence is TGTGCCAGCAGCCCATACCCTAGCACAGATACGCAGTATTTT. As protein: CASSPYPSTDTQYF.

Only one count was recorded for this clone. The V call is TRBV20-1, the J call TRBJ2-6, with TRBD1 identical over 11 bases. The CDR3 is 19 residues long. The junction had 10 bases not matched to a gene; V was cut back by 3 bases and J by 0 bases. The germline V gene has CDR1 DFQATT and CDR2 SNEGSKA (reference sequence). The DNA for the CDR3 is TGCAGTGCTAGTAATATTCGAGGGACAGGGGGCTCTGGGGCCAACGTCCTGACTTTC. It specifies CSASNIRGTGGSGANVLTF.

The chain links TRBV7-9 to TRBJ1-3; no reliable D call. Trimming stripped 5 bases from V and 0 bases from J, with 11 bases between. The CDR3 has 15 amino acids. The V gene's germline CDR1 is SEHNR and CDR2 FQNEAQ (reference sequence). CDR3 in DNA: TGTGCCAGCAGCCCAAGGCCCCTCTCTGGAAACACCATATATTTT. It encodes CASSPRPLSGNTIYF.

CDR3 nucleotide sequence: TGTGCCAGTAGTAGCCTCTCTACCTCACGGAGCAATCAGCCCCAGCATTTT. Translation gives CASSSLSTSRSNQPQHF. The chain uses TRBV19 and TRBJ1-5; D is unclear. Germline CDR1 is LNHDA and CDR2 is SQIVND (reference sequence). Trimming took off 4 bases at V and 1 base at J, with 17 bases between the two ends. The CDR3 extends over 17 amino acids.

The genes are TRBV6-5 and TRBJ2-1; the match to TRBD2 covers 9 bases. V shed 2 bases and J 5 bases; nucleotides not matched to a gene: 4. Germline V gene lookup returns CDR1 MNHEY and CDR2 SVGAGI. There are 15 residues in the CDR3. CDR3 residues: CASSYTSGPNNEQFF. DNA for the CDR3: TGTGCCAGCAGTTACACTAGCGGGCCTAACAATGAGCAGTTCTTC.

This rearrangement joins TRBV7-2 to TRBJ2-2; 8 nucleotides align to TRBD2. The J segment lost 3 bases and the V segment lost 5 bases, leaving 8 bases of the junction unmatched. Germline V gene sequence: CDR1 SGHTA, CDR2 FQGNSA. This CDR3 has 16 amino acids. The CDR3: CASSDGRGADTGELFF. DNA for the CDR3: TGTGCCAGCAGCGACGGGCGGGGGGCGGACACCGGGGAGCTGTTTTTT.

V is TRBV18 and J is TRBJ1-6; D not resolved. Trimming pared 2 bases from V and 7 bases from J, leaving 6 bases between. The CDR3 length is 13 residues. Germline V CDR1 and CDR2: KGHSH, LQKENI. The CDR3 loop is CASSPSRNSPLHF. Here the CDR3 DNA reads TGTGCCAGCTCACCAAGTCGAAATTCACCCCTCCACTTT. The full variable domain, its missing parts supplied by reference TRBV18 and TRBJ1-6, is NAGVMQNPRHLVRRRGQEARLRCSPMKGHSHVYWYRQLPEEGLKFMVYLQKENIIDESGMPKERFSAEFPKEGPSILRIQQVVRGDSAAYFCASSPSRNSPLHFGNGTRLTVT.

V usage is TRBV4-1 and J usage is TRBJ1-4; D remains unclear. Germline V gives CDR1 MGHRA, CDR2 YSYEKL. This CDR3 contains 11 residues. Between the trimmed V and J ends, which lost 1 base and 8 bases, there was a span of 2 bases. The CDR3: CASSQVEKLFF. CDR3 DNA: TGCGCCAGCAGCCAAGTGGAAAAACTGTTTTTT.

The CDR3 reads CASQDGRDGYTF. The DNA of the CDR3 is TGTGCCAGCCAGGACGGAAGGGATGGCTACACCTTC. This chain joins TRBV25-1 and TRBJ1-2; D gene uncertain. This CDR3 comprises 12 residues. Germline CDR1 MGHDK, CDR2 SYGVNS. With 8 bases removed from V and 6 bases from J, the gap between germline ends came to 13 bases.

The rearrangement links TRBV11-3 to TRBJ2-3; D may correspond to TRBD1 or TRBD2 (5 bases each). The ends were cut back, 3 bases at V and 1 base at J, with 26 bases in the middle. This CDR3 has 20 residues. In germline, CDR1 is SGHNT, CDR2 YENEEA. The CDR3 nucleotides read TGTGCCAGCAGCTTGCCATATGGGGGTGTGGGGTTGTACTGCACAGATACGCAGTATTTT. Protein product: CASSLPYGGVGLYCTDTQYF.

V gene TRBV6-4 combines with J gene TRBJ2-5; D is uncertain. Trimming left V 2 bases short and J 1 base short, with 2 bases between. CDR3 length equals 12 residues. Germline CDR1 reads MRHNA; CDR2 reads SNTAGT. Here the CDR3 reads CASSDTQETQYF. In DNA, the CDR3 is TGTGCCAGCAGTGACACCCAAGAGACCCAGTACTTC.

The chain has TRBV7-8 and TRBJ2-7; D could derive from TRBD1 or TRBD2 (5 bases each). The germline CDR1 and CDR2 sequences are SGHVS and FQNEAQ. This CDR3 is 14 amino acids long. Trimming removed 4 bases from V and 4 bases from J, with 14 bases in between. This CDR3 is CASSSLPRGYEQYF. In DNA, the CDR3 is TGTGCCAGCAGCTCACTCCCGAGGGGATACGAGCAGTACTTC.

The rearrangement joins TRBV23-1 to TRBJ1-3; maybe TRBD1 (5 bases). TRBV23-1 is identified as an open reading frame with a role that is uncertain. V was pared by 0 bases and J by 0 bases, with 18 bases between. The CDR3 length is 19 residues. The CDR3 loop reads CASSQSSVGGCHSGNTIYF. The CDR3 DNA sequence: TGCGCCAGCAGTCAATCGTCTGTGGGGGGTTGTCACTCTGGAAACACCATATATTTT.

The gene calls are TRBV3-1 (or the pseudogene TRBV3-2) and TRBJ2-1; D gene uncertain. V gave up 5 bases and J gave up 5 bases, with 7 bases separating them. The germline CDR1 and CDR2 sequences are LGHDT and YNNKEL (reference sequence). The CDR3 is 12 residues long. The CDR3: CASSFLNNEQFF. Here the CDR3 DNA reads TGTGCCAGCAGCTTCCTCAACAATGAGCAGTTCTTC.

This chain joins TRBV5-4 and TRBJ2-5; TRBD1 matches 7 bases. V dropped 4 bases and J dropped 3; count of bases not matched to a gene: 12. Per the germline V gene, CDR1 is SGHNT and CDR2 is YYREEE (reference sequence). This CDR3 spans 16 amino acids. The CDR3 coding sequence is TGTGCCAGCAGCCTCCGTAGACCCGGGACAGAAGAGACCCAGTACTTC. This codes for CASSLRRPGTEETQYF.

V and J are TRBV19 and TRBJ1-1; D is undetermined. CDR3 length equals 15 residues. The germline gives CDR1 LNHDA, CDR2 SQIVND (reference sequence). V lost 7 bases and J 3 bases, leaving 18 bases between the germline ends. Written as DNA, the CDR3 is TGTGCCAGTACCTCGAGAACGAGGGAGGACACTGAAGCTTTCTTT. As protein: CASTSRTREDTEAFF.

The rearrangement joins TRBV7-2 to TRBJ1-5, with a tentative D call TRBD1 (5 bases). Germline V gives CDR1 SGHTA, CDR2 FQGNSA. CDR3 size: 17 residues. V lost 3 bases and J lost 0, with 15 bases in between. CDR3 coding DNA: TGTGCCAGCAGCTTGGGGCCACCTAATTATAGCAATCAGCCCCAGCATTTT. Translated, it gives CASSLGPPNYSNQPQHF. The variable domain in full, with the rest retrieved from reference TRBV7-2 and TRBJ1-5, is GAGVSQSPSNKVTEKGKDVELRCDPISGHTALYWYRQSLGQGLEFLIYFQGNSAPDKSGLPSDRFSAERTGGSVSTLTIQRTQQEDSAVYLCASSLGPPNYSNQPQHFGDGTRLSIL.

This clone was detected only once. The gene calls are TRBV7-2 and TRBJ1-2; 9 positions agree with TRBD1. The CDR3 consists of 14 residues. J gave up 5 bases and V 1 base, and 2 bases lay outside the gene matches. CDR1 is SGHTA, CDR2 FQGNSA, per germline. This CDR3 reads CASSLGQGGYGYTF. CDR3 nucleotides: TGTGCCAGCAGCTTAGGACAGGGGGGGTATGGCTACACCTTC.

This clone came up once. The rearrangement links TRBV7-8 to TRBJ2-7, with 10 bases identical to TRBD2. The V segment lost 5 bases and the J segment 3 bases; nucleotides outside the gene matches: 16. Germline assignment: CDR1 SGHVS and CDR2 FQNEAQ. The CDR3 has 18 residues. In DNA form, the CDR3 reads TGTGCCAGCAGCACCCTACGGGCTAGCGGGGGTGCTGGCTACGAGCAGTACTTC. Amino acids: CASSTLRASGGAGYEQYF.

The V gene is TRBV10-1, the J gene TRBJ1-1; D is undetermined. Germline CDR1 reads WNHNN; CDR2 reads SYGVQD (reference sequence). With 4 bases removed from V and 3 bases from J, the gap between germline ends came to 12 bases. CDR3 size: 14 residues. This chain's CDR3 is CASSVRAADTEAFF. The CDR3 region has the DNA TGCGCCAGCAGTGTTAGGGCGGCGGACACTGAAGCTTTCTTT.

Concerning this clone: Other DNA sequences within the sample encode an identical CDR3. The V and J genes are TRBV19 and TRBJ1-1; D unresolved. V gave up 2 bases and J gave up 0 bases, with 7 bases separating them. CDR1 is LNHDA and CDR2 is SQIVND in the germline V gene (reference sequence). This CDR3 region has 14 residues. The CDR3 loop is CASSIRPMNTEAFF. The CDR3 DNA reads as TGTGCCAGTAGTATAAGGCCAATGAACACTGAAGCTTTCTTT.

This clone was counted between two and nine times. CDR3 DNA sequence: TGTGCCAGCTCACCACGGAATGGCCCGAACACCGGGGAGCTGTTTTTT. Translated, it gives CASSPRNGPNTGELFF. The rearrangement joins TRBV18 to TRBJ2-2; no reliable D call. With 1 base removed from V and 0 bases from J, the gap between germline ends came to 9 bases. Germline CDR1 KGHSH, CDR2 LQKENI. The CDR3 consists of 16 residues. Based on the CDR3 plus reference TRBV18 and TRBJ2-2, the full variable domain is NAGVMQNPRHLVRRRGQEARLRCSPMKGHSHVYWYRQLPEEGLKFMVYLQKENIIDESGMPKERFSAEFPKEGPSILRIQQVVRGDSAAYFCASSPRNGPNTGELFFGEGSRLTVL.